This entry lists 28 T cell receptor beta chains sequenced from one sample in a study of OX40 agonist ivuxolimab in advanced cancers. TCRdb keeps only in-frame clones here, not all; method: immunoSEQ multiplex PCR. The sample contains about 79,000 clones, around 87% of which appear only once. Sequences were derived from CD4+ or CD8+ T cells sorted from blood, sampled in a trial of the OX40 agonist ivuxolimab. The source of these receptors is an adult with an advanced solid tumor such as melanoma, head and neck, liver or kidney cancer.

The rearrangement joins TRBV5-1 to TRBJ2-1, with D perhaps TRBD1 (5 bases). CDR1 SGHRS and CDR2 YFSETQ come from the germline V gene. V shed 0 bases and J shed 9 bases, with 16 bases lying between them. CDR3 length equals 15 residues. CDR3 sequence (DNA): TGCGCCAGCAGCTTGGAGGGGAACGAAAGAGGTGAGCAGTTCTTC. This sequence encodes CASSLEGNERGEQFF.

V is TRBV6-1 and J is TRBJ2-1; unclear D gene. Deletions cut 4 bases from V and 6 bases from J, with 13 bases between. Per germline, CDR1 MNHNS and CDR2 SASEGT. The CDR3 spans 14 residues. CDR3 region: CASSASVPSNEQFF. In DNA form, the CDR3 reads TGTGCCAGCAGTGCCTCCGTGCCATCCAATGAGCAGTTCTTC.

The chain couples TRBV5-1 to TRBJ2-5; D unresolved. Trimming left V 0 bases short and J 4 bases short, with 16 bases between. This CDR3 spans 16 amino acids. The germline V gene has CDR1 SGHRS and CDR2 YFSETQ. CDR3 region: CASSLAPPVSTETQYF. DNA of the CDR3: TGCGCCAGCAGCTTGGCTCCCCCAGTTTCAACAGAGACCCAGTACTTC.

The chain joins TRBV7-3 to TRBJ2-2; the D is unclear. The CDR3 extends over 14 amino acids. Trimming took off 0 bases at V and 4 bases at J, with 6 bases between the two ends. CDR1 and CDR2 (germline): SGHTA, FQGTGA. CDR3 DNA sequence: TGTGCCAGCAGCTTAACCGACACCACCGGGGAGCTGTTTTTT. It codes for CASSLTDTTGELFF.

This chain uses TRBV12-5 with TRBJ2-7, with D tentatively TRBD1 or TRBD2 (5 bases each). The CDR3 runs to 18 residues. Trimming removed 0 bases at V and 7 bases at J, with 25 bases between. The germline CDR1 and CDR2 sequences are LGHNT and FRNRAP. The CDR3 loop is CASGLVQIEGKGFGEQYF. The CDR3 nucleotides read TGTGCTAGTGGTTTGGTACAGATAGAGGGAAAGGGGTTTGGAGAGCAGTACTTC.

The rearrangement joins TRBV5-4 to TRBJ2-3; 12 nucleotides align to TRBD2. The germline gives CDR1 SGHNT, CDR2 YYREEE (reference sequence). V gave up 4 bases and J gave up 1 base; unmatched junction bases: 7. The CDR3 runs to 17 residues. This CDR3 reads CASSQRTSGVGTDTQYF. DNA for the CDR3: TGTGCCAGCAGCCAGCGGACTAGCGGGGTGGGCACAGATACGCAGTATTTT. Looking up the rest from reference TRBV5-4 and TRBJ2-3 gives the full variable domain: ETGVTQSPTHLIKTRGQQVTLRCSSQSGHNTVSWYQQALGQGPQFIFQYYREEENGRGNFPPRFSGLQFPNYSSELNVNALELDDSALYLCASSQRTSGVGTDTQYFGPGTRLTVL.

The CDR3: CASSLLQGVRGNTIYF. CDR3 coding DNA: TGTGCCAGCAGCTTACTACAGGGGGTACGAGGAAACACCATATATTTT. The chain joins TRBV7-2 to TRBJ1-3, with 8 bases identical to TRBD1. V gave up 2 bases and J gave up 4 bases; unmatched junction bases: 7. The CDR3 loop spans 16 amino acids. Germline assignment: CDR1 SGHTA and CDR2 FQGNSA.

The chain employs TRBV7-9 and TRBJ2-3, with 9 bases aligning to TRBD2. The CDR3 length is 18 residues. Germline V gene sequence: CDR1 SEHNR, CDR2 FQNEAQ (reference sequence). Losses at the gene ends were 3 bases for V and 3 bases for J; bases not matched to a gene: 13. As DNA, the CDR3 is TGTGCCAGCAGCTTTCTGGGGCGGGAGGGCCGTGTTACAGATACGCAGTATTTT. Translation: CASSFLGREGRVTDTQYF.

Only a few counts were recorded for this clone. This chain uses TRBV5-5 with TRBJ2-1; maybe TRBD1 (6 bases). The CDR3 consists of 20 residues. V lost 0 bases to trimming and J lost 0 bases, with 22 bases between them. CDR1 SGHKS and CDR2 YYEKEE come from the germline V gene (reference sequence). The CDR3 is CASSLGRDKVWGSSYNEQFF. CDR3 DNA sequence: TGTGCCAGCAGCTTGGGCCGGGACAAGGTATGGGGGAGCTCCTACAATGAGCAGTTCTTC.

The chain combines TRBV7-2 with TRBJ1-2; 7 positions agree with TRBD1. With V trimmed by 1 base and J by 4 bases, 12 bases remained unmatched. This CDR3 region has 17 residues. The germline gives CDR1 SGHTA, CDR2 FQGNSA. The DNA of the CDR3 is TGTGCCAGCAGCTTAGATCTTGGGGACAGACCACTCTATGGCTACACCTTC. This translates into CASSLDLGDRPLYGYTF.

The chain carries TRBV4-1 and TRBJ1-3; D not certain. CDR1 and CDR2 (germline): MGHRA, YSYEKL. There are 17 residues in the CDR3. V dropped 1 base and J dropped 0 bases, with 13 bases sitting between them. Written as DNA, the CDR3 is TGCGCCAGCAGCCAAGGGCGGAACAGAGACTCTGGAAACACCATATATTTT. This encodes CASSQGRNRDSGNTIYF.

The gene calls are TRBV10-1 and TRBJ1-5, with D perhaps TRBD1 (6 bases). Germline-derived CDR1 and CDR2 are WNHNN and SYGVQD (reference sequence). The CDR3 is made up of 14 amino acids. V lost 0 bases, J lost 15 bases, and 18 bases lay in between. The CDR3 DNA follows: TGCGCCAGCAGTGAGTCGACGGTCGGGGGCCCATTGCATTTT. Translating it yields CASSESTVGGPLHF.

The CDR3 loop reads CASYRGQLAYEQYF. For the CDR3, the DNA is TGTGCCAGCTACCGCGGACAGTTAGCCTACGAGCAGTACTTC. The chain joins TRBV6-1 to TRBJ2-7; weak D call: TRBD1 (6 bases). Trimming left V 8 bases short and J 2 bases short, with 16 bases between. This CDR3 comprises 14 residues. CDR1 is MNHNS, CDR2 SASEGT, per germline.

The chain carries TRBV19 and TRBJ2-3; D ambiguous. Germline V gene data show CDR1 as LNHDA and CDR2 as SQIVND (reference sequence). The length of the CDR3 is 13 residues. V dropped 5 bases and J dropped 11 bases, with 17 bases sitting between them. CDR3 protein: CASSPLPRLEQYF. DNA of the CDR3: TGTGCCAGTAGTCCCCTCCCTAGGCTCGAGCAGTATTTT.

The chain recombines TRBV4-2 with TRBJ2-2; 9 nucleotides match TRBD1. CDR1 is LGHNA and CDR2 is YNFKEQ in the germline V gene. This CDR3 is built from 16 residues. J gave up 1 base and V 0 bases, and 0 bases lay outside the gene matches. CDR3 loop: CASSQETGGNTGELFF. In nucleotides, the CDR3 is TGTGCCAGCAGCCAAGAGACAGGGGGGAACACCGGGGAGCTGTTTTTT.

This clone has only one observation. The V call is TRBV6-1, the J call TRBJ2-3; 7 bases are a match to TRBD1. The trim removed 2 bases at V and 11 bases at J, leaving 10 bases unmatched. CDR1 and CDR2 (germline): MNHNS, SASEGT. This CDR3 has 14 residues. The CDR3 reads CASSEYEQGIKQYF. CDR3 bases: TGTGCCAGCAGTGAATATGAACAGGGGATTAAGCAGTATTTT.

The chain recombines TRBV4-1 with TRBJ1-3; TRBD1 matches 9 bases. V trimming: 1 base; J trimming: 3 bases; junction bases outside the gene matches: 4. CDR3 length: 16 amino acids. CDR1 is MGHRA and CDR2 is YSYEKL in the germline V gene. CDR3: CASSQGGQGFGNTIYF. CDR3 nucleotide sequence: TGCGCCAGCAGCCAAGGAGGACAGGGGTTTGGAAACACCATATATTTT.

The genes are TRBV28 and TRBJ2-1; 7 bases align to TRBD2. The ends lost 7 bases at V and 4 bases at J; junction bases unmatched: 10. Germline loops: CDR1 MDHEN, CDR2 SYDVKM. The CDR3 covers 15 residues. The CDR3: CASTGPGRAYNEQFF. The DNA of the CDR3 is TGTGCCAGCACCGGCCCAGGGAGGGCATACAATGAGCAGTTCTTC.

The V gene is TRBV30, the J gene TRBJ2-7; 9 bases are shared with TRBD2. With V trimmed by 2 bases and J by 6 bases, 8 bases remained unmatched. The length of the CDR3 is 14 residues. CDR1 is GTSNPN and CDR2 is SVGIG in the germline V gene (reference sequence). CDR3 protein: CAWSTLAGGVEQYF. The CDR3 region has the DNA TGTGCCTGGAGTACCCTGGCGGGAGGGGTCGAGCAGTACTTC.

The J gene is TRBJ1-4, the V gene TRBV5-1; the D is unclear. The length of the CDR3 is 12 residues. V dropped 4 bases and J dropped 8 bases, with 9 bases sitting between them. From germline, CDR1 is SGHRS and CDR2 YFSETQ. This chain's CDR3 is CASSPLGEKLFF. For the CDR3, the DNA is TGCGCCAGCAGCCCCCTGGGGGAAAAACTGTTTTTT.

The gene calls are TRBV19 and TRBJ2-2; possible D gene TRBD2, 5 bases. V gave up 3 bases and J gave up 7 bases, with 12 bases separating them. The CDR3 loop spans 14 amino acids. Germline V gene lookup returns CDR1 LNHDA and CDR2 SQIVND (reference sequence). The CDR3 DNA follows: TGTGCCAGTAGTATGTCCGGGATTGGCGGGGAGCTGTTTTTT. Protein: CASSMSGIGGELFF. Drawing the rest from reference TRBV19 and TRBJ2-2, the complete variable domain is DGGITQSPKYLFRKEGQNVTLSCEQNLNHDAMYWYRQDPGQGLRLIYYSQIVNDFQKGDIAEGYSVSREKKESFPLTVTSAQKNPTAFYLCASSMSGIGGELFFGEGSRLTVL.

V gene TRBV19 combines with J gene TRBJ1-2, with D maybe TRBD1 (5 bases). Germline V gives CDR1 LNHDA, CDR2 SQIVND (reference sequence). The V and J ends lost 7 bases and 0 bases respectively, with 21 bases between them. CDR3 length: 17 amino acids. DNA of the CDR3: TGTGCCAGTACCGAAGGTGGGGGGTTTTTGGCTAACTATGGCTACACCTTC. Translating gives CASTEGGGFLANYGYTF.

This clone was recorded once. The genes are TRBV6-5 and TRBJ2-7, with 11 bases aligning to TRBD2. The CDR3 totals 14 residues. Germline V lookup: CDR1 MNHEY, CDR2 SVGAGI. V lost 6 bases, J lost 4 bases, and 5 bases stayed unmatched. The CDR3: CASRQLAGVYEQYF. In DNA form, the CDR3 reads TGTGCCAGCAGGCAACTAGCGGGAGTATACGAGCAGTACTTC.

V usage is TRBV7-9 and J usage is TRBJ1-6; 7 bases match TRBD1. The junction had 4 bases not matched to a gene; V was cut back by 3 bases and J by 5 bases. This CDR3 contains 15 residues. Per germline, CDR1 SEHNR and CDR2 FQNEAQ (reference sequence). CDR3 nucleotide sequence: TGTGCCAGCAGCTTCGGAGGGACAGATAATTCACCCCTCCACTTT. Translating it yields CASSFGGTDNSPLHF.

The chain links TRBV28 to TRBJ1-2; the D gene is possibly TRBD1 (6 bases). The V and J ends lost 7 bases and 3 bases respectively, with 12 bases between them. The germline CDR1 and CDR2 sequences are MDHEN and SYDVKM. CDR3 length equals 13 residues. In DNA form, the CDR3 reads TGTGCCAGCACCGAGGGGGGGGACTATGGCTACACCTTC. This codes for CASTEGGDYGYTF.

V and J are TRBV13 and TRBJ2-7; perhaps D is TRBD1 or TRBD2 (5 bases each). Trimming removed 4 bases at V and 2 bases at J, with 15 bases between. This CDR3 is 15 amino acids long. Per germline, CDR1 PRHDT and CDR2 FYEKMQ (reference sequence). The CDR3 DNA reads TGTGCCAGCAGCTCCCGCCCTCGGGGCCCCTACGAGCAGTACTTC. This encodes CASSSRPRGPYEQYF.

The chain uses TRBV30 and TRBJ2-7; 10 positions agree with TRBD1. Germline V gene sequence: CDR1 GTSNPN, CDR2 SVGIG (reference sequence). The CDR3 is made up of 15 amino acids. Losses at the gene ends were 4 bases for V and 5 bases for J; bases not matched to a gene: 11. The CDR3 DNA is TGTGCCTGGAAAAGGGGTCGACAGGGGGCCCACGAGCAGTACTTC. Translating it yields CAWKRGRQGAHEQYF.

This clone was found once. J is TRBJ2-7 and V is TRBV29-1, with D unclear. Trimming pared 5 bases from V and 3 bases from J, leaving 11 bases between. The CDR3 runs 12 residues. CDR1 and CDR2 (germline): SQVTM, ANQGSEA. CDR3 region: CSVPRRSYEQYF. CDR3 DNA sequence: TGCAGCGTTCCCAGGAGAAGCTACGAGCAGTACTTC.